This T cell receptor beta chain was recorded in a study of response to subunit inactivated influenza vaccine (dated by TCRdb to between 2018 and 2020). Notes on the research overall: The study used deep quantitative T cell receptor repertoire profiling to track responses to a trivalent subunit inactivated influenza vaccine.

The investigation overall reported the following: It was suggested by the authors that each seasonal influenza vaccination may recruit only a limited number of new T cells.

The method was RT-PCR. For sequencing, an Illumina HiSeq 2500 was employed. The public reads were reprocessed in TCRdb via fastp at Q25 and MiXCR, keeping in-frame beta chains. Merged by CDR3 protein, the rows form single entries marked with the most common genes and DNA. For this sample there are about 540,000 distinct CDR3 sequences; under 30% appear just once. The top ten constitute 2.8% of the sample. On this clonotype: Its antigen is currently not known. There are no base qualities to consult, and no much larger clone falls within one base.

This sample also belongs to another study, concerning T cells expressing NK-cell markers. According to the second study: 5'RACE template switching, by which a universal primer site and unique molecular identifiers were added, was used to make TCR beta cDNA libraries. Fewer than ten donors provided sorted CD3+CD56+NKG2C+, CD3+CD56+NKG2C- and CD3+CD56-NKG2C+ T-cell subsets, whose TCR beta-chain repertoires were profiled. Of the eight sequenced donors, seven were found to be HCMV-seropositive and one was found to be HCMV-seronegative. To restrict sorting to alphabetaTCR-expressing T cells, an anti-gammadeltaTCR antibody was added in several experiments. For five or six donors, the dominant CD3+CD56+NKG2C+ clonotypes were among the top 10 CD8+ clonotypes and accounted for 1.0-7.0% of CD8+ T cells. Those dominant clonotypes were again the most abundant among CD3+CD56-NKG2C+ cells in a handful of donors, at about 28.3-60.1%. Whether the expanded NKG2C-expressing T cell clones were specific for HCMV antigens remained unclear. All eight donors whose samples were sequenced were randomly selected healthy volunteers, three of them men and five women. A commercial ELISA kit detecting HCMV-specific IgG in serum was used to determine HCMV serostatus. Ficoll density gradient centrifugation was used to isolate peripheral blood mononuclear cells from blood. CD4+ and CD8+ T cells were isolated from PBMC by magnetic immunoseparation with Miltenyi isolation kits. Priming for cDNA synthesis came from the TCR beta constant segment, and two successive PCR amplification steps followed. Libraries were sequenced as 2 x 150 bp reads on Illumina HiSeq 2000/2500, MiSeq or NextSeq. MIGEC was used to demultiplex reads and group the reads by UMI, and MiTCR was used to assemble and quantify clonotypes. Only TCR cDNA sequences supported by at least two reads were kept to exclude erroneous sequences. Downstream repertoire analysis used the tcR package, and clonotypes were matched across fractions by CDR3 nucleotide sequence plus V segment. VDJmatch was used to annotate antigen specificity against VDJdb, with one amino acid substitution in CDR3 allowed.

Sequenced here: CD4+ T cells sorted from PBMCs, sampled 11 to 12 days after vaccination. This TCR was recovered from a man in his fifties who received an inactivated influenza vaccine. Donor details come from another sample of the same person, matched by shared clones.

Here the CDR3 is given as CASSSTLGGNNQPQHF. The bases read TGTGCCAGCAGTTCAACCCTGGGAGGAAACAATCAGCCCCAGCATTTT. The rearrangement combines TRBV2 with TRBJ1-5, with the D gene call left open. Trimming removed 5 bases from V and 3 bases from J, leaving 17 bases between the germline ends. Taken from the germline V gene, the CDR1 and CDR2 loops are SNHLY and FYNNEI. The CDR3 covers 16 residues, taking in both the cysteine and the phenylalanine. Only CDR3 DNA remains: 48 bases, in frame from the first base.